This T cell receptor beta chain was sequenced in a study of blood T cell repertoires in COVID-19. Study at large: The United States, Italy and Spain supplied acute and convalescent COVID-19 samples. PBMCs, B-cell-depleted T cells, or T cells were the source of the cDNA or gDNA that made up the material.

Germline CDR1 reads SNHLY; CDR2 reads FYNNEI. Trimming cost V 1 base and J 4 bases, with 11 bases left between them. This CDR3 contains 16 residues. How the authors handled the data: Estimates of nucleated cell counts were drawn from the amplification of reference gene primers. Libraries were prepared by immunoSEQ multiplex PCR; TCRdb keeps only in-frame clonotypes and omits some of them. V and J calls and clone size come straight from that table; D and trimming were deduced from the DNA. This sample has about 130,000 clones, with approximately 80% found just once. This TCR derives from a woman in her sixties or seventies with active or convalescent COVID-19. The sequenced material came from peripheral blood. The chain couples TRBV2 to TRBJ1-6, with D possibly matching TRBD1 (5 bases). CDR3 protein: CASSEGGRWYNSPLHF. In DNA, the CDR3 is TGTGCCAGCAGTGAAGGGGGGAGGTGGTATAATTCACCCCTCCACTTT.